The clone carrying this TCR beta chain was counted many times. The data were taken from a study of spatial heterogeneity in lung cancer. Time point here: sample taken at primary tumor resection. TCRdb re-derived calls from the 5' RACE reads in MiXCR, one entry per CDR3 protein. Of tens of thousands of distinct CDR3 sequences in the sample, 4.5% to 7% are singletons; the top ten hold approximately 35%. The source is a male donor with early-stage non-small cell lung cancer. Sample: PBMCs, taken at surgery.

CDR3 in DNA: TGTGCCAGCAGCGGACTAGCGGTCTACGAGCAGTACTTC. Protein product: CASSGLAVYEQYF. This sequence joins TRBV27 and TRBJ2-7; 10 nucleotides match TRBD2. The length of the CDR3 is 13 residues. V shed 6 bases, J shed 3 bases, and the junction held 2 bases outside the gene matches. In germline, CDR1 is MNHEY, CDR2 SMNVEV (reference sequence).